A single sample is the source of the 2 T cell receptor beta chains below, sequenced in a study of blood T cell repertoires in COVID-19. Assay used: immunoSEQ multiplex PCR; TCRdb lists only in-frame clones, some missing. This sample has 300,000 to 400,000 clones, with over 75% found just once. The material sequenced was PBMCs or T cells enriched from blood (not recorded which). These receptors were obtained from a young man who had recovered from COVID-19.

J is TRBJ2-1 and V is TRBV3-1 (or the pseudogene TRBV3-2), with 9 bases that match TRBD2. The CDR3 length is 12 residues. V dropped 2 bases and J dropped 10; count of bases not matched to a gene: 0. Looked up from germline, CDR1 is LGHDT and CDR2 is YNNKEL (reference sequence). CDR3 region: CASSQLAGEQFF. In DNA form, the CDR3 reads TGTGCCAGCAGCCAACTAGCGGGGGAGCAGTTCTTC.

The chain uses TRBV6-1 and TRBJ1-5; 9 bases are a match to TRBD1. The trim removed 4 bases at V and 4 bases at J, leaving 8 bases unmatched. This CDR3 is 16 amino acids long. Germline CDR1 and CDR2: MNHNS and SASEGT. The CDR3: CASSVLPGTGNQPQHF. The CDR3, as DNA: TGTGCCAGCAGTGTCCTACCCGGGACAGGGAATCAGCCCCAGCATTTT.